One sample yielded the 5 T cell receptor beta chains listed below, sequenced in a study of T cell responses to AZD1222 COVID-19 vaccine. Produced via immunoSEQ multiplex PCR; TCRdb's table is partial and in-frame only. The sample holds 250,000 to 300,000 clones, 90% to 95% seen once. The material was peripheral blood, obtained 28 days after the second AZD1222 dose. Receptors originate from an adult who received the AZD1222 COVID-19 vaccine.

In the case of this clone: Other DNA sequences in this specimen translate into the identical CDR3. The chain employs TRBV28 and TRBJ1-4; 9 bases fit TRBD1. V shed 6 bases and J 8 bases; nucleotides not matched to a gene: 4. The CDR3 spans 13 residues. The germline gives CDR1 MDHEN, CDR2 SYDVKM. The CDR3 DNA is TGTGCCAGCAGGGGACAGGGCAGGGAAAAACTGTTTTTT. This encodes CASRGQGREKLFF.

J is TRBJ1-4 and V is TRBV2; D remains unclear. The V gene's germline CDR1 is SNHLY and CDR2 FYNNEI. V was cut by 6 bases and J by 0 bases, with 11 bases left in between. This CDR3 spans 15 amino acids. This CDR3 is CASRGRSTTNEKLFF. CDR3 DNA sequence: TGTGCCAGCAGGGGTCGCAGTACAACTAATGAAAAACTGTTTTTT.

The J gene is TRBJ1-1, the V gene TRBV6-5; 7 nucleotides line up with TRBD1. Germline assignment: CDR1 MNHEY and CDR2 SVGAGI. With 4 bases clipped from V and 3 bases from J, the junction kept 8 bases outside the gene matches. This CDR3 spans 15 amino acids. The CDR3: CASSFSTGMDTEAFF. The CDR3 region has the DNA TGTGCCAGCAGTTTTTCGACAGGGATGGACACTGAAGCTTTCTTT.

The rearrangement joins TRBV15 to TRBJ1-6; possibly TRBD1 for D (6 bases). Trimming cost V 1 base and J 7 bases, with 14 bases left between them. This CDR3 comprises 16 residues. The germline CDR1 and CDR2 sequences are LNHNV and YYDKDF (reference sequence). The CDR3 DNA reads as TGTGCCACCAGCAGAGCGGGGGCAGGTCGAAATTCACCCCTCCACTTT. Its protein is CATSRAGAGRNSPLHF.

Turning to this clone: The sample carries other DNA sequences with the same CDR3. The chain links TRBV18 to TRBJ1-5; perhaps TRBD1 as D (6 bases). Germline CDR1 reads KGHSH; CDR2 reads LQKENI. The V and J ends lost 4 bases and 1 base respectively, with 11 bases between them. This CDR3 region has 15 residues. This CDR3 is CASSLNQGSNQPQHF. CDR3 coding DNA: TGTGCCAGCTCACTTAACCAGGGGAGCAATCAGCCCCAGCATTTT.